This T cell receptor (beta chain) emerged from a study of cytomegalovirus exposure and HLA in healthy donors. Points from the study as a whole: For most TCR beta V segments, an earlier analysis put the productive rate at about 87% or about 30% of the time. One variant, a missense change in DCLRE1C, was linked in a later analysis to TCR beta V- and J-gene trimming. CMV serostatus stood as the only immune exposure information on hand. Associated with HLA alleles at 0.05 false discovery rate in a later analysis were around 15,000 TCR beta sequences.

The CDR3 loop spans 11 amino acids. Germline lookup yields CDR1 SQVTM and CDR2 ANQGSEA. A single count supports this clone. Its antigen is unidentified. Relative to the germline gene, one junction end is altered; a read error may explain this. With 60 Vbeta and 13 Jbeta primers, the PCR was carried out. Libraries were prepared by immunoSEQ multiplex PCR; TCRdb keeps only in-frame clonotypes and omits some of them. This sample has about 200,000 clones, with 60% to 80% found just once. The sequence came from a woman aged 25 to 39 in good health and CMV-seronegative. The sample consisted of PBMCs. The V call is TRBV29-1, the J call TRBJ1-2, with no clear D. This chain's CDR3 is CSVEQNYGYPF. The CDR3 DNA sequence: TGCAGCGTTGAACAGAACTATGGCTACCCCTTC.